The clone carrying this TCR beta chain occurred a few times. Its antigen is unidentified. The data are from a study of CD8 T cells in ankylosing spondylitis. Study-level points and caveats: Matched synovial fluid from ankylosing spondylitis patients was reported to be enriched for disease-linked clones. A TCR beta motif of several highly homologous variants seemed to mark ankylosing spondylitis blood.

MiXCR, run by TCRdb on the 5' RACE reads, gives a single entry per CDR3 protein. The sample has fewer than 400,000 distinct CDR3 sequences, 20% to 25% seen once. The sequence came from a male donor with ankylosing spondylitis. The material sequenced was blood, either unsorted or a sorted T cell fraction (not recorded which).

CDR3 amino acids: CASTGPEGYNSPLHF. In DNA form, the CDR3 reads TGTGCCAGCACCGGACCCGAGGGGTATAATTCACCCCTCCACTTT. This sequence joins TRBV25-1 and TRBJ1-6; D is possibly TRBD1 (5 bases). The germline V gene has CDR1 MGHDK and CDR2 SYGVNS. The CDR3 length is 15 residues. V shed 7 bases and J shed 4 bases, with 14 bases lying between them.